The sequence of this TCR beta chain was determined in a study of T cells in Graves' hyperthyroidism and ophthalmopathy. Turning to the study itself: Peripheral blood was drawn at first diagnosis, prior to all treatment.

RNA transcripts served as the template for amplifying TCR beta CDR3 regions. First-round RT-PCR with HTBI primers amplified the TCR CDR3 region. TCRdb independently ran MiXCR on the multiplex PCR reads; one entry per CDR3 protein. Among 600,000 to 700,000 distinct CDR3 sequences, approximately 15% were seen once, and the ten largest hold 4.3%. The trim removed 2 bases at V and 6 bases at J, leaving 10 bases unmatched. The germline gives CDR1 MDHEN, CDR2 SYDVKM. The CDR3 spans 16 residues. This TCR came from a woman aged 40 to 50 with Graves' ophthalmopathy. J is TRBJ1-5 and V is TRBV28; TRBD1 matches 7 bases. Specimen: blood. The CDR3 loop reads CASSLRRQGGFQPQHF. DNA for the CDR3: TGTGCCAGCAGTTTACGGCGACAGGGAGGTTTTCAGCCCCAGCATTTT.